This T cell receptor (beta chain) was captured by sequencing in a study of blood T cell repertoires in COVID-19. Study background: There were acute and convalescent COVID-19 samples, and they came from the United States, Italy and Spain. PBMCs, B-cell-depleted T cells, or T cells provided the cDNA or gDNA that made up the material.

This clone showed up just once. The junction departs from germline at one end; a sequencing error may be responsible. Per the study methods: Amplification with reference gene primers provided the estimates of nucleated cell counts. This table comes from immunoSEQ multiplex PCR, and its TCRdb copy is limited to in-frame clones, with some not included. V and J calls and clone size are copied from that table; D and trimming were computed from the DNA. The repertoire holds about 74,000 clones, about 88% seen once, with about 9.8% in the top ten. Germline lookup yields CDR1 LGHDT and CDR2 YNNKEL (reference sequence). The CDR3 totals 12 residues.

Sequencing used peripheral blood. This sequence originates from a human donor in a cohort sampled during active COVID-19. This chain uses TRBV3-1 (or the pseudogene TRBV3-2) with TRBJ2-1, with a possible D match to TRBD2 (6 bases). The CDR3 DNA is TGTGCCAGCAGCCAAGGGGGCGGGATAAGGGTCTTC. It yields the protein CASSQGGGIRVF.